Below, 11 T cell receptor beta chains from the same sample are listed, as sequenced in a study of vaccination effects on CD4 cells after COVID-19 (dated by TCRdb to between 2022 and 2023). The library was produced with the immunoSEQ multiplex PCR assay. Imported from immuneACCESS, the table was reduced by TCRdb to in-frame sequences with V and J called. These copies leave out some clones; in studies compared against another copy, an unresolved V gene accounts for under half, and the cause of the remainder is not known. This sample has some 24,000 clones in its table, and 76% of those were observed once. The leading ten clones occupy 16% of the sample. Their specific antigens are unknown. In the ViraFEST assay, PBMC were stimulated with viral peptide pools, and TCR sequencing was then used to find antigen-specific CD4+ T cell clonotypes based on their expansion. After around 10 days of culture, CD4+ T cells were isolated with the EasySep CD4+ T cell isolation kit. PCR-confirmed SARS-CoV-2 infection had occurred in convalescent patients between March and December 2020, before the Alpha, Beta and Delta variants emerged in the United States.

Sequences were derived from CD4+ T cells from PBMCs cultured with SARS-CoV-2 spike peptides, sampled before COVID-19 vaccination. The intended sense of this specimen's cell subset or site label: SARS-CoV-2 spike overlapping peptide pool stimulation. These receptors all stem from a human donor who had a prior SARS-CoV-2 infection.

In its sample, this clone was seen once. The V and J genes are TRBV7-2 and TRBJ2-5; 12 nucleotides line up with TRBD2. Germline V gives CDR1 SGHTA, CDR2 FQGNSA. The CDR3 totals 17 residues. The junction had 12 bases not matched to a gene; V was cut back by 5 bases and J by 5 bases. The CDR3 is CASSGGGTSGRVETQYF. The CDR3 DNA reads TGTGCCAGCAGCGGAGGAGGGACTAGCGGGCGGGTTGAGACCCAGTACTTC.

The chain has TRBV7-3 and TRBJ2-5, with D tentatively TRBD1 (6 bases). This CDR3 spans 13 amino acids. Deletions cut 4 bases from V and 2 bases from J, with 8 bases between. Germline CDR1 SGHTA, CDR2 FQGTGA. CDR3 in amino acids: CASSYGQQETQYF. The CDR3 DNA is TGTGCCAGCAGCTACGGACAGCAAGAGACCCAGTACTTC. The whole variable domain, remainder taken from reference TRBV7-3 and TRBJ2-5, is GAGVSQTPSNKVTEKGKYVELRCDPISGHTALYWYRQSLGQGPEFLIYFQGTGAADDSGLPNDRFFAVRPEGSVSTLKIQRTERGDSAVYLCASSYGQQETQYFGPGTRLLVL.

This sequence joins TRBV11-2 and TRBJ2-5; 11 nucleotides line up with TRBD1. The ends lost 5 bases at V and 2 bases at J; junction bases unmatched: 4. CDR1 and CDR2 from the germline V gene are SGHAT and FQNNGV. The CDR3 contains 15 residues. This CDR3 is CASSRDRGWQETQYF. The CDR3 bases are TGTGCCAGCAGCCGGGACAGGGGGTGGCAAGAGACCCAGTACTTC.

The chain joins TRBV7-9 to TRBJ2-5, with 8 bases that match TRBD2. V shed 1 base, J shed 5 bases, and the junction held 15 bases outside the gene matches. This CDR3 has 18 amino acids. Germline V gene sequence: CDR1 SEHNR, CDR2 FQNEAQ (reference sequence). CDR3 sequence (DNA): TGTGCCAGCAGCTTAGGGGTGGTTGGCGGGAGGTTTTTGGAGACCCAGTACTTC. Translated, it gives CASSLGVVGGRFLETQYF.

The gene calls are TRBV6-6 and TRBJ2-1; 10 nucleotides align to TRBD1. Looked up from germline, CDR1 is MNHNY and CDR2 is SVGAGI (reference sequence). After removal of 6 bases from V and 8 bases from J, the junction contained 1 base not matched to a gene. The CDR3 totals 12 residues. In DNA, the CDR3 is TGTGCCAGCAGCGGGACAGGGGATGAGCAGTTCTTC. Encoded protein: CASSGTGDEQFF.

This clone was observed a few times. The chain couples TRBV30 to TRBJ1-1, with D perhaps TRBD1 (5 bases). Germline loops: CDR1 GTSNPN, CDR2 SVGIG (reference sequence). The CDR3 sequence is 15 residues long. Trimming cost V 2 bases and J 6 bases, with 19 bases left between them. The CDR3 loop is CAWSFRTRDLSEAFF. CDR3 bases: TGTGCCTGGAGTTTCCGGACGCGGGACCTTTCTGAAGCTTTCTTT.

About this clone: This may arise from a read error, as a much more abundant clone is one base away. This specimen includes other DNA sequences encoding the same CDR3. V usage is TRBV5-1 and J usage is TRBJ2-1, with 9 bases identical to TRBD2. J gave up 5 bases and V 8 bases, and 11 bases lay outside the gene matches. This CDR3 comprises 15 residues. Germline assignment: CDR1 SGHRS and CDR2 YFSETQ. CDR3 protein: CASRGLAGSDNEQFF. DNA of the CDR3: TGCGCCAGTAGGGGGCTAGCGGGGAGCGACAATGAGCAGTTCTTC.

This chain joins TRBV6-5 and TRBJ1-4; tentatively, D is TRBD1 (6 bases). The CDR3 is 14 amino acids. V was trimmed by 6 bases and J by 3 bases, leaving 11 bases between them. The germline V gene has CDR1 MNHEY and CDR2 SVGAGI. This chain's CDR3 is CASRLGGSNEKLFF. CDR3 bases: TGTGCCAGCAGGCTAGGGGGGTCTAATGAAAAACTGTTTTTT.

V and J are TRBV7-9 and TRBJ2-7; TRBD2 aligns across 8 bases. Germline loops: CDR1 SEHNR, CDR2 FQNEAQ (reference sequence). The ends lost 4 bases at V and 8 bases at J; junction bases unmatched: 10. The CDR3 has 14 residues. The CDR3 reads CASSSGLARDKQYF. The DNA of the CDR3 is TGTGCCAGCAGCTCCGGACTAGCCCGAGACAAGCAGTACTTC.

The rearrangement links TRBV4-1 to TRBJ2-7; 10 nucleotides match TRBD1. V lost 3 bases to trimming and J lost 6 bases; unmatched junction nucleotides: 14. CDR1 MGHRA and CDR2 YSYEKL come from the germline V gene. The CDR3 length is 17 residues. The CDR3 DNA follows: TGCGCCAGCAGCCAGGGTAGAAGGACAGGGGGTATAGTCGAGCAGTACTTC. It specifies CASSQGRRTGGIVEQYF.

This clone was observed a handful of times. The V gene is TRBV6-5, the J gene TRBJ2-1, with D tentatively TRBD1 or TRBD2 (6 bases each). Trimming shortened V by 5 bases and J by 5 bases, and 13 bases separated the two germline ends. The CDR3 runs to 14 residues. The V gene's germline CDR1 is MNHEY and CDR2 SVGAGI. For the CDR3, the DNA is TGTGCCAGCAGTCGCTGGGGGGCCCACAATGAGCAGTTCTTC. Translating it yields CASSRWGAHNEQFF.